Each of the 5 T cell receptor delta chains below was sequenced from the same sample in a study of γδ T cells in repeated Plasmodium falciparum infection. Bulk repertoires came from Vgamma9/Vdelta2+ or Vdelta2-negative gammadelta T cells flow-sorted from PBMC. TCRdb re-identified clones in the multiplex PCR reads via CATT. Of tens of thousands of delta-chain clones detected, 1.9% appear once; the ten largest clones hold 24%. Sequenced sample: gamma-delta T cells from blood. The receptors were sampled from a pool of human donors (malaria-infected and uninfected, not separated).

This clone was observed a few times. This DNA's translation differs at residue 25 from TCRdb's protein, which comes from a much larger clone; a read error is likely, and the protein shown is translated from the DNA. The CDR3 reads CALGAPRLLFYITGGYELSSTDKLTF. DNA of the CDR3: TGTGCTCTTGGGGCGCCTCGCCTTCTTTTCTATATTACTGGGGGATACGAGTTAAGTAGCACCGATAAACTCACCTTT. The J gene was not called, though the V gene is TRDV1; the D call of TRDD3 is as the table states it, not checked on the DNA. CDR1 and CDR2 (germline): TSWWSYY, QGS. The length of the CDR3 is 26 residues.

Comments on this clone: TCRdb's protein, taken from a much larger clone, differs from this DNA's translation at residue 22, likely owing to a read error; the protein displayed comes from the DNA. The V gene corresponds to TRDV1; no J gene was called; the tabulated D call, TRDD3, remains unverified against the DNA. Germline loops: CDR1 TSWWSYY, CDR2 QGS. This CDR3 spans 24 amino acids. CDR3 region: CALGGNSASYPYWGILDDTRPPIF. CDR3 DNA: TGTGCTCTTGGGGGGAACTCCGCTTCCTACCCATACTGGGGGATACTAGATGATACTAGACCCCCGATCTTT.

In this sample, this clone turned up a few times. A far larger clone is a single base away, which makes a read error likely. This sample also contains other DNA sequences that code for the same CDR3. The chain carries TRDV3 and TRDJ1, with TRDD3 matching 11 bases. The CDR3 is made up of 22 amino acids. The junction had 30 bases not matched to a gene; V was cut back by 2 bases and J by 4 bases. Germline CDR1 TVYSNPD, CDR2 GDNSRS (reference sequence). In DNA, the CDR3 is TGTGCCTTTCTTCAAACCCTACCCCGTCCTCCGTACTTGGGGGATACGAGCGATAAACTCATCTTT. Translation: CAFLQTLPRPPYLGDTSDKLIF.

Only a few counts were recorded for this clone. The protein that TCRdb holds for this DNA derives from a much larger clone and differs from the translated DNA at residue 11, which likely indicates a read error; the protein shown here is translated from the DNA. The chain recombines TRDV2 with TRDJ1, with a possible D match to TRDD3 (5 bases). In the absence of a J gene in TCRdb, the DNA was matched to germline to assign it here. This CDR3 is built from 19 residues. V was trimmed by 0 bases and J by 0 bases, leaving 22 bases between them. The germline V gene encodes CDR1 GEAIGNYY and CDR2 EKD. The CDR3: CACDTVSGGSQSHTDKLIF. CDR3 sequence (DNA): TGTGCCTGTGACACCGTCTCGGGGGGGTCCCAGAGCCACACCGATAAACTCATCTTT.

On this clone: A single base is all that separates this from a far larger clone, so a read error is likely. Other DNA sequences of this sample code for an identical CDR3. This chain links TRDV1 with TRDJ1; 8 bases fit TRDD3. This CDR3 comprises 23 residues. The germline CDR1 and CDR2 sequences are TSWWSYY and QGS. CDR3 nucleotide sequence: TGTGCGCTTGGGGTTCCGTCTATTCCCTTCCACAGTACTGGGGGGCGAGCCCAGGATAAACTCATCTTT. This codes for CALGVPSIPFHSTGGRAQDKLIF.